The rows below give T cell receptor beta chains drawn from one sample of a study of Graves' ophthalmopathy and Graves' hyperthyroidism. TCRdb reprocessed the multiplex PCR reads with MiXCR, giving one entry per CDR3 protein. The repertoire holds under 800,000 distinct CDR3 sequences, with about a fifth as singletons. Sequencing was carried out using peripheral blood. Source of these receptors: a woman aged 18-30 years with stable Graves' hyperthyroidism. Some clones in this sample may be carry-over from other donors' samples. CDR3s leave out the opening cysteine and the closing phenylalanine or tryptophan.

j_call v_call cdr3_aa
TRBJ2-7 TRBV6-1 ASSAYTSGTYEQY
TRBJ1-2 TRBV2 ASSEDSLYGYT
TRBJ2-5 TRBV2 ASRGTQGETQY
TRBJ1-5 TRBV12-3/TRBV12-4 ASSFFSGRNQPQH
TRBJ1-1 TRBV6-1 ASRPVGDITTEAF
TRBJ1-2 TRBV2 ASTEGLGMGYT
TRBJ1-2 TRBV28 ASSTGQTYGYT
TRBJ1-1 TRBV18 ASSQTAGDTEAF
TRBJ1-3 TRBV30 AWSPRAGNTIY
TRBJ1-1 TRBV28 ASSFSAAEAF
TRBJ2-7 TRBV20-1 SARNAWGREAEQY
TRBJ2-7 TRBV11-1 ASSLYGTGSYEQY
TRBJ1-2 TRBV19 ASMGRNYGYT
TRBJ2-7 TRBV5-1 ASSWGQALYEQY
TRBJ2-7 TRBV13 ASSPSGGDLEQY
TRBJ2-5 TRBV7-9 ASSPQNSQETQY
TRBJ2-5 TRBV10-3 AISESKGGPGGQY
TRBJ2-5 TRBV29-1 SVGERAGVQKTQY
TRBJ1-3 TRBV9 ASSVGLGDLSGNTIY
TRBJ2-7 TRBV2 ASSGLLRGEQY
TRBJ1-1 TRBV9 ASSERMPGSLPF
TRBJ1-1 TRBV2 ASSENRYMNTEAF
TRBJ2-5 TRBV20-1 SAREGGGPETQY
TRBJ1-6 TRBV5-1 ASSLGATGGRLH
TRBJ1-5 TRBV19 ASSTRGDQPQH
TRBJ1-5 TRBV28 ASTVRGLFQPQH
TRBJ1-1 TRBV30 AWIGLGASEAF
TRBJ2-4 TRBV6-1 ASSPIQGGAKNIQY